Below, one T cell receptor (beta chain) is given with its context. This entry comes from a study of T cell changes during pregnancy in multiple sclerosis. Measured with immunoSEQ multiplex PCR; TCRdb has only the in-frame clones, and not every one. Among tens of thousands of clones listed, 80% to 95% were seen once. The CDR3 is made up of 13 amino acids. Germline V gives CDR1 SQVTM, CDR2 ANQGSEA. The trim removed 6 bases at V and 4 bases at J, leaving 4 bases unmatched. The clonotype originates from a female donor with multiple sclerosis, enrolled in a pregnancy study. This specimen consisted of peripheral blood, obtained after pregnancy. The chain links TRBV29-1 to TRBJ1-5; 9 bases fit TRBD1. In nucleotides, the CDR3 is TGCAGCGTCGGGACAGGGTGGAATCAGCCCCAGCATTTT. Translation: CSVGTGWNQPQHF.